What follows describes a single T cell receptor (beta chain). Each CDR3 protein gets one entry after TCRdb re-called the RT-PCR reads with MiXCR. The sample records approximately 720,000 distinct CDR3 sequences, about 14% being singletons. The trim removed 0 bases at V and 5 bases at J, leaving 6 bases unmatched. The germline CDR1 and CDR2 sequences are SGHKS and YYEKEE (reference sequence). This CDR3 has 16 amino acids. This TCR was sampled from a female donor in good health, serving as a healthy control. The sample taken for sequencing was memory CD4+ T cells from blood. The chain uses TRBV5-5 and TRBJ2-1; 9 bases align to TRBD2. In DNA form, the CDR3 reads TGTGCCAGCAGCTTGGGGTCCCTAGCGGGAAACAATGAGCAGTTCTTC. Translation gives CASSLGSLAGNNEQFF.